The rows below give T cell receptor beta chains drawn from one sample of a study of memory CD4+ T cells and cytomegalovirus serostatus. Libraries were prepared by immunoSEQ multiplex PCR; TCRdb keeps only in-frame clonotypes and omits some of them. This sample yields some 56,000 clones, of which around 80% are seen a single time; around 0.43% belongs to the top ten. Source material: memory CD4+ T cells from blood. The source is an adult in good health and CMV-seronegative. The CDR3 runs from the conserved cysteine through the conserved F or W. The D gene is left open where the match is weak. The size of a clone is reported for some rows only, either as once, few or many, or as a class for expanded clones.

j_gene: TRBJ2-3; abundance: few; v_gene: TRBV5-4; d_gene: .; CDR3nt: TGTGCCAGCAGCTTCCAGGGTAGGGCCACAGATACGCAGTATTTT; CDR3aa: CASSFQGRATDTQYF
j_gene: TRBJ1-5; abundance: .; v_gene: TRBV7-8; d_gene: .; CDR3nt: TGTGCCAGCATGACGGGGGGAAATAATCAGCCCCAGCATTTT; CDR3aa: CASMTGGNNQPQHF
j_gene: TRBJ2-2; abundance: once; v_gene: TRBV9; d_gene: .; CDR3nt: TGTGCCAGCAGCGTACAGAGCACCGGGGAGCTGTTTTTT; CDR3aa: CASSVQSTGELFF
j_gene: TRBJ2-1; abundance: .; v_gene: TRBV7-2; d_gene: TRBD2; CDR3nt: TGTGCCAGCAGCTTAGCGCTGAGACTAGCGGGGAGCAATGAGCAGTTCTTC; CDR3aa: CASSLALRLAGSNEQFF
j_gene: TRBJ2-7; abundance: .; v_gene: TRBV29-1; d_gene: .; CDR3nt: TGCAGCGTTGGTTCCCGTGCGTACGAGCAGTACTTC; CDR3aa: CSVGSRAYEQYF
j_gene: TRBJ1-1; abundance: .; v_gene: TRBV4-2; d_gene: .; CDR3nt: TGTGCCAGCAGCCCCCGGGGGGGGAACACTGAAGCTTTCTTT; CDR3aa: CASSPRGGNTEAFF
j_gene: TRBJ2-3; abundance: .; v_gene: TRBV4-3; d_gene: .; CDR3nt: TGCGCCAGCAGCCAAGATCTGAAAGGCCAGGGGAAGAGGGATACGCAGTATTTT; CDR3aa: CASSQDLKGQGKRDTQYF
j_gene: TRBJ1-2; abundance: .; v_gene: TRBV27; d_gene: TRBD1; CDR3nt: TGTGCCAGCAGGGGGAAACAGGGGGGGGACTATGGCTACACCTTC; CDR3aa: CASRGKQGGDYGYTF
j_gene: TRBJ2-6; abundance: .; v_gene: TRBV5-1; d_gene: .; CDR3nt: TGCGCCAGCAGCTTTGGACGGATAAGTTCTGGGGCCAACGTCCTGACTTTC; CDR3aa: CASSFGRISSGANVLTF
j_gene: TRBJ1-3; abundance: .; v_gene: TRBV9; d_gene: .; CDR3nt: TGTGCCAGCAGCGTAGCGGGGGACTCTGGAAACACCATATATTTT; CDR3aa: CASSVAGDSGNTIYF
j_gene: TRBJ2-5; abundance: .; v_gene: TRBV28; d_gene: TRBD2; CDR3nt: TGTGCCAGCAGTTTAGGACTAGCGGGACCTGGAGAGACCCAGTACTTC; CDR3aa: CASSLGLAGPGETQYF
j_gene: TRBJ1-5; abundance: once; v_gene: TRBV9; d_gene: .; CDR3nt: TGTGCCAGCAGCGTAGACGGGAAGGGGGATCAGCCCCAGCATTTT; CDR3aa: CASSVDGKGDQPQHF
j_gene: TRBJ2-7; abundance: .; v_gene: TRBV5-1; d_gene: .; CDR3nt: TGCGCCAGCAGCTCAGGGGAGCCATACGAGCAGTACTTC; CDR3aa: CASSSGEPYEQYF